This TCR beta chain was identified during a study of PD-L1 blockade in urothelial cancer. Study in general: Most of the roughly 29 patients were men whose urothelial cancer was bladder-origin. Before enrollment, 0 to 3 chemotherapy regimens had been given to patients.

Sequencing was performed with immunoSEQ multiplex PCR; in TCRdb, only in-frame clones are kept and a portion is missing. The sample carries approximately 94,000 clones, around 86% recorded once. The CDR3 extends over 11 amino acids. Germline CDR1 reads DFQATT; CDR2 reads SNEGSKA (reference sequence). The V end was cut by 2 bases, the J end by 8 bases, with 9 bases between. Time point defined: pretreatment peripheral blood. This clonotype was sampled from a man aged 55 to 69 with urothelial cancer. Sequencing used PBMCs, obtained around atezolizumab (anti-PD-L1) treatment. The chain is built from TRBV20-1 and TRBJ1-1, with D possibly TRBD1 on 5 matching bases. CDR3 residues: CSARSGKEAFF. The CDR3 DNA is TGCAGTGCTAGATCAGGGAAGGAAGCTTTCTTT.